This T cell receptor (beta chain) stems from a study of blood T cell repertoires in COVID-19. Clones were read by immunoSEQ multiplex PCR, and TCRdb kept only the in-frame ones, dropping some. The sample carries 250,000 or so clones, 92% recorded once. The CDR3 totals 13 residues. The ends lost 10 bases at V and 3 bases at J; junction bases unmatched: 8. CDR1 and CDR2 (germline): MNHEY, SMNVEV (reference sequence). Seattle-derived patients entered the study during active infection and were followed longitudinally. The source of this sequence is a man between 25 and 39 years old with COVID-19, enrolled during active disease. This sequence joins TRBV27 and TRBJ1-1; 7 nucleotides match TRBD1. Sample: peripheral blood. CDR3 DNA sequence: TGTGCCACCATGCAGGGGGGTCACACTGAAGCTTTCTTT. As protein: CATMQGGHTEAFF.